This T cell receptor beta chain was identified during a study of blood T cell repertoires in COVID-19. Overall study context: T cells, B-cell-depleted T cells, or PBMCs supplied cDNA or gDNA.

With 3 bases clipped from V and 5 bases from J, the junction kept 6 bases outside the gene matches. Germline CDR1 is GTSNPN and CDR2 is SVGIG (reference sequence). CDR3 length: 13 residues. This table comes from immunoSEQ multiplex PCR, and its TCRdb copy is limited to in-frame clones, with some not included. The sample lists around 99,000 clones, 84% occurring once. This chain links TRBV30 with TRBJ2-5, with TRBD2 matching over 7 bases. The TCR originated in a human donor in a cohort sampled during active COVID-19. Source material: peripheral blood. CDR3 in amino acids: CAWSRGVWETQYF. CDR3 DNA: TGTGCCTGGAGCCGGGGGGTTTGGGAGACCCAGTACTTC.